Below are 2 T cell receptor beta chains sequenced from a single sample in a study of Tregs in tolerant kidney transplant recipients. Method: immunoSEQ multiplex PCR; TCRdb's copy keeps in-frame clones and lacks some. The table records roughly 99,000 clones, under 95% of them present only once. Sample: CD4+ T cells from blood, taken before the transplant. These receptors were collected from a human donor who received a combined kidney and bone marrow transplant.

The DNA for the CDR3 is TGTGCCAGCAGTACACAGGGTTTCCGAGGAAACACCATATATTTT. This sequence encodes CASSTQGFRGNTIYF. The genes are TRBV6-1 and TRBJ1-3, with D possibly TRBD1 on 6 matching bases. Germline CDR1 is MNHNS and CDR2 is SASEGT. The CDR3 spans 15 residues. V lost 5 bases and J 4 bases, leaving 15 bases between the germline ends.

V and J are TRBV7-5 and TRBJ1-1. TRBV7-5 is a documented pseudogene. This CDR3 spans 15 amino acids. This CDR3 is CVRSCPRTWETEAFF. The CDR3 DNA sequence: TGTGTCAGAAGCTGCCCCCGGACTTGGGAGACTGAAGCTTTCTTT.